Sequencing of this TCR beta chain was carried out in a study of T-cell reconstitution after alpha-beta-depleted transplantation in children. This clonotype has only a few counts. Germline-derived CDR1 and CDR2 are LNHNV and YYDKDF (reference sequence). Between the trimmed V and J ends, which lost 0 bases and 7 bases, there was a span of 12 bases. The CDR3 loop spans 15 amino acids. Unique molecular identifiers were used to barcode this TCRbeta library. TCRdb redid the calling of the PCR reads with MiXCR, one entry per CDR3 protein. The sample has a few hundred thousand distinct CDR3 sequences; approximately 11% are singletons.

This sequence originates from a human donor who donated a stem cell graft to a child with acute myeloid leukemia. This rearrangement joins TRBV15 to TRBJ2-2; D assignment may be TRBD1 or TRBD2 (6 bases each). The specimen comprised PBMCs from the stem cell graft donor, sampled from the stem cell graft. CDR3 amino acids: CATSRDGGRIGELFF. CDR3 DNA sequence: TGTGCCACCAGCAGAGATGGGGGGCGCATCGGGGAGCTGTTTTTT.